What follows is one TCR beta chain and its context. Its antigen remains unidentified. Per germline, CDR1 SGDLS and CDR2 YYNGEE. The CDR3 is 13 residues long. V lost 3 bases, J lost 4 bases, and 10 bases lay in between. These data originate in a study of cytomegalovirus exposure and HLA in healthy donors. Study outcomes and limitations: The investigators catalogued 150 to 200 TCR beta chains as cytomegalovirus-associated.

PCR involved 60 Vbeta and 13 Jbeta primers. Measured with immunoSEQ multiplex PCR; TCRdb has only the in-frame clones, and not every one. The data hold approximately 140,000 clones, with about two thirds observed a single time. The clonotype comes from a woman younger than 30 in good health and CMV-seronegative. The chain employs TRBV9 and TRBJ1-1; the D gene is possibly TRBD1 (5 bases). What was sequenced was PBMCs. The CDR3 sequence is CASSGGRGTEAFF. DNA of the CDR3: TGTGCCAGCAGCGGAGGGAGGGGCACTGAAGCTTTCTTT.